These 2 T cell receptor beta chains were all obtained from the same sample, sequenced in a study of blood T cell repertoires in COVID-19. Here immunoSEQ multiplex PCR was the method, and the copy in TCRdb shows in-frame clones only, minus some. The table has fewer than 110,000 clones, approximately 90% seen once; the top ten hold around 3.1%. Sequencing was carried out using peripheral blood. The source is a man between 45 and 60 years old in a cohort sampled during active COVID-19.

In its sample, this clone was seen a few times. The chain has TRBV2 and TRBJ1-2, with D uncertain. V lost 8 bases, J lost 4 bases, and 11 bases lay in between. Germline V gives CDR1 SNHLY, CDR2 FYNNEI. This CDR3 comprises 12 residues. The CDR3 sequence: CASSQYLYGYTF. The CDR3 region has the DNA TGTGCCAGCTCTCAGTACCTCTATGGCTACACCTTC.

The chain joins TRBV28 to TRBJ2-6; D may be TRBD1 (5 bases). Germline V gene data show CDR1 as MDHEN and CDR2 as SYDVKM. This CDR3 spans 14 amino acids. V lost 11 bases to trimming and J lost 2 bases, with 13 bases between them. The CDR3 protein is CAEKTDTGANVLTF. The CDR3, as DNA: TGTGCCGAAAAGACGGACACTGGGGCCAACGTCCTGACTTTC. Using reference TRBV28 and TRBJ2-6 for the parts outside the CDR3, the full variable domain is DVKVTQSSRYLVKRTGEKVFLECVQDMDHENMFWYRQDPGLGLRLIYFSYDVKMKEKGDIPEGYSVSREKKERFSLILESASTNQTSMYLCAEKTDTGANVLTFGAGSRLTVL.